This record looks at one TCR beta chain sequence and its context. The data were obtained in a study of blood T cell repertoires in COVID-19. Here immunoSEQ multiplex PCR was the method, and the copy in TCRdb shows in-frame clones only, minus some. The profile shows approximately 74,000 clones, around 89% of them singletons. CDR3 length: 14 amino acids. Germline CDR1 and CDR2: MNHEY and SMNVEV (reference sequence). V was trimmed by 2 bases and J by 8 bases, leaving 15 bases between them. The sequencing sample was made of peripheral blood. The J gene is TRBJ1-2, the V gene TRBV27; a possible D gene is TRBD1 (6 bases). The sequence was collected from a woman aged 55-69 years with acute or convalescent COVID-19. CDR3 nucleotides: TGTGCCAGCAGTTTAAATTCCGCCAGGGGCGGCTACACCTTC. Protein: CASSLNSARGGYTF.